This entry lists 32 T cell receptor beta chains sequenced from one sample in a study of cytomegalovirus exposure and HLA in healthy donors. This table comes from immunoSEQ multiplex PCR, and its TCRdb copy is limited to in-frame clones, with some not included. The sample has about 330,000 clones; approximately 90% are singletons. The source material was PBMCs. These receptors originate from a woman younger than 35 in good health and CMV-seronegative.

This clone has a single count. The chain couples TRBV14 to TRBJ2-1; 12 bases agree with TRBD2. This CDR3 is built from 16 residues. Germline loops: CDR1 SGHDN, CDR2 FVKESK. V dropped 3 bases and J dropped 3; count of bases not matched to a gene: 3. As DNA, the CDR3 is TGTGCCAGCAGCCACCTAGCGGGAGGGATCTACAATGAGCAGTTCTTC. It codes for CASSHLAGGIYNEQFF.

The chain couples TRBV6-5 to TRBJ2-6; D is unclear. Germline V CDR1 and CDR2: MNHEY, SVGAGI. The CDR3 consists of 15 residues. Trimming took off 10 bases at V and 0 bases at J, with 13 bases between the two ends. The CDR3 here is CATSVRFSGANVLTF. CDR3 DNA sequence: TGTGCCACCTCAGTTCGTTTCTCTGGGGCCAACGTCCTGACTTTC.

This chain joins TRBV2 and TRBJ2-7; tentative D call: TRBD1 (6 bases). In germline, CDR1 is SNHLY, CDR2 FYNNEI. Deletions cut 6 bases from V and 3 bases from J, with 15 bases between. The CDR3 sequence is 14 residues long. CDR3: CASRGTGKFYEQYF. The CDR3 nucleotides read TGTGCCAGCAGGGGTACAGGGAAATTCTACGAGCAGTACTTC.

CDR3 sequence: CSVEVGFGGKNIQYF. DNA of the CDR3: TGCAGCGTTGAAGTGGGTTTCGGCGGCAAAAACATTCAGTACTTC. The chain employs TRBV29-1 and TRBJ2-4; D call uncertain. The CDR3 is 15 residues long. CDR1 and CDR2 (germline): SQVTM, ANQGSEA. Trimming removed 1 base from V and 3 bases from J, with 13 bases in between. Full variable domain (outside the CDR3, taken from reference TRBV29-1 and TRBJ2-4): SAVISQKPSRDICQRGTSLTIQCQVDSQVTMMFWYRQQPGQSLTLIATANQGSEATYESGFVIDKFPISRPNLTFSTLTVSNMSPEDSSIYLCSVEVGFGGKNIQYFGAGTRLSVL.

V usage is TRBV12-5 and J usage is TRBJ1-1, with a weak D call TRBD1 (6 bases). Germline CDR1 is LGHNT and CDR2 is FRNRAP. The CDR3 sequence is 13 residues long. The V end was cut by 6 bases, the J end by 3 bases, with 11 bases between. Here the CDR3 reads CASGTGFDTEAFF. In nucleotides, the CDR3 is TGTGCTAGTGGCACAGGGTTCGACACTGAAGCTTTCTTT.

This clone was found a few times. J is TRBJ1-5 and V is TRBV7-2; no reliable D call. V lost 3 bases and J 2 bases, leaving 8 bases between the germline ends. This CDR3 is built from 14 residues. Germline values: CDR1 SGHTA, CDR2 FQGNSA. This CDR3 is CASSFDPGNQPQHF. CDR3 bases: TGTGCCAGCAGCTTCGATCCGGGCAATCAGCCCCAGCATTTT.

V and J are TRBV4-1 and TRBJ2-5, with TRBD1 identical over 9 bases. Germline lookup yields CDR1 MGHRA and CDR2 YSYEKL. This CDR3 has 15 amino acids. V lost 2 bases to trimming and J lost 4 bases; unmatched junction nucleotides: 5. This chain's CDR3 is CASSQTGTGRETQYF. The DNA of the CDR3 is TGCGCCAGCAGCCAAACCGGGACAGGGAGAGAGACCCAGTACTTC.

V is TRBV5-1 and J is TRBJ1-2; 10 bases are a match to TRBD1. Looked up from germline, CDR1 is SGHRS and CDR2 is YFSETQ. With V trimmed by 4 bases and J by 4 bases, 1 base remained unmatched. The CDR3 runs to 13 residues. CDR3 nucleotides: TGCGCCAGCAGCGGACAGGGGGGCTATGGCTACACCTTC. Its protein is CASSGQGGYGYTF.

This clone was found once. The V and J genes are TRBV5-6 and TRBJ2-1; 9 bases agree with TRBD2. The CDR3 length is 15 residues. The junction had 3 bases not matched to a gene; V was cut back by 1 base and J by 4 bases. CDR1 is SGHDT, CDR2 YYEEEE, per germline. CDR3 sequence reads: CASSLPSGAYNEQFF. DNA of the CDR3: TGTGCCAGCAGCTTGCCTAGCGGGGCATACAATGAGCAGTTCTTC.

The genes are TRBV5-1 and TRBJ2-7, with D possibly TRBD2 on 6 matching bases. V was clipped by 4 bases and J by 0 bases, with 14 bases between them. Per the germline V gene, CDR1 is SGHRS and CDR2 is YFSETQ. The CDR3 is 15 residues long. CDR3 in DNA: TGCGCCAGCAGCCAACCGGGACTCAGCTCCTACGAGCAGTACTTC. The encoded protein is CASSQPGLSSYEQYF.

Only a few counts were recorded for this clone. As DNA, the CDR3 is TGTGCCAGCAAACGGGATCCAGCTAACTATGGCTACACCTTC. It is translated as CASKRDPANYGYTF. The chain uses TRBV28 and TRBJ1-2; D uncertain. The CDR3 runs 14 residues. V gave up 7 bases and J gave up 0 bases, with 12 bases separating them. Germline V gene data show CDR1 as MDHEN and CDR2 as SYDVKM.

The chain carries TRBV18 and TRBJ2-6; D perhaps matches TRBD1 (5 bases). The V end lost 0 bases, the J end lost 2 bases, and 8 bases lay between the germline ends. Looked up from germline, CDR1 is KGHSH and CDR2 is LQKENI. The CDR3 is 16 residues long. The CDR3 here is CASSPPKGPGANVLTF. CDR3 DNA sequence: TGTGCCAGCTCACCACCTAAGGGGCCTGGGGCCAACGTCCTGACTTTC.

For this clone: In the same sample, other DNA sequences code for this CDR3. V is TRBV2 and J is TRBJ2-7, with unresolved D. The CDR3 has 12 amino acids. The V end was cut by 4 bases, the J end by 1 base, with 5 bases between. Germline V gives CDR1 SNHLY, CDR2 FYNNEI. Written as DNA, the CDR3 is TGTGCCAGCAGTGGGCAGTCCTACGAGCAGTACTTC. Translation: CASSGQSYEQYF. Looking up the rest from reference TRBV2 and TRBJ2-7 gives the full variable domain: EPEVTQTPSHQVTQMGQEVILRCVPISNHLYFYWYRQILGQKVEFLVSFYNNEISEKSEIFDDQFSVERPDGSNFTLKIRSTKLEDSAMYFCASSGQSYEQYFGPGTRLTVT.

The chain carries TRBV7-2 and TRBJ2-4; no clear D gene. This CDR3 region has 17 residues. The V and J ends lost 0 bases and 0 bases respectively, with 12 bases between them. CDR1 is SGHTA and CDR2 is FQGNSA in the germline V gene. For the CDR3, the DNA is TGTGCCAGCAGCTTAGCGGTCGGTTCCCTAGCCAAAAACATTCAGTACTTC. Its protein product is CASSLAVGSLAKNIQYF.

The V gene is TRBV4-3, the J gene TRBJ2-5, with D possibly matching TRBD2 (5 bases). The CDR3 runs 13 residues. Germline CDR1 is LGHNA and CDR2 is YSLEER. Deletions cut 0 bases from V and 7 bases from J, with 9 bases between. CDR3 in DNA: TGCGCCAGCAGCCAAGAGGGGAGCGGGACCCAGTACTTC. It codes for CASSQEGSGTQYF.

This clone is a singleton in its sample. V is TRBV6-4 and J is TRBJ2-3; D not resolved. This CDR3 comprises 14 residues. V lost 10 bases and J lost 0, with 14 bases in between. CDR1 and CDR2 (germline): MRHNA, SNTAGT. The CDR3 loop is CATGTETSTDTQYF. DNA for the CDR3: TGTGCCACCGGTACCGAAACTAGCACAGATACGCAGTATTTT.

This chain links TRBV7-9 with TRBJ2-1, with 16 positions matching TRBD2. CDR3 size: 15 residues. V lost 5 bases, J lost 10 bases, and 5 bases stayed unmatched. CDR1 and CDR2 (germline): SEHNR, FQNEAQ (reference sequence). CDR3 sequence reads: CASSLTGLAGGEQFF. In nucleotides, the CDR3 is TGTGCCAGCAGCCTTACGGGACTAGCGGGAGGGGAGCAGTTCTTC. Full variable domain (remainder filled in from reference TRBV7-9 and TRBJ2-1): DTGVSQNPRHKITKRGQNVTFRCDPISEHNRLYWYRQTLGQGPEFLTYFQNEAQLEKSRLLSDRFSAERPKGSFSTLEIQRTEQGDSAMYLCASSLTGLAGGEQFFGPGTRLTVL.

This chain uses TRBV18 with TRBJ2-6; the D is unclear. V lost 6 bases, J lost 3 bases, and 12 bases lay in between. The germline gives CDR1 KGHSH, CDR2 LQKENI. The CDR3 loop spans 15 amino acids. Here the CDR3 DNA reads TGTGCCAGCTCCGTAGAGACACGTGGGGCCAACGTCCTGACTTTC. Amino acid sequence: CASSVETRGANVLTF.

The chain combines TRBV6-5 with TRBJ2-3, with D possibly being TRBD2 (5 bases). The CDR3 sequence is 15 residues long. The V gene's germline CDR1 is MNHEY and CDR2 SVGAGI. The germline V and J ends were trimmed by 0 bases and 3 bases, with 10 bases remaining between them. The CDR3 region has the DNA TGTGCCAGCAGTTACTCAGGGAGTTTGACAGATACGCAGTATTTT. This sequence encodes CASSYSGSLTDTQYF.

The CDR3 is CASSPGTGPLSGEQYF. CDR3 DNA: TGTGCCAGCAGCCCCGGGACAGGGCCACTCTCTGGAGAGCAGTACTTC. The chain employs TRBV9 and TRBJ2-7; 9 bases match TRBD1. Germline V gene sequence: CDR1 SGDLS, CDR2 YYNGEE. After removal of 4 bases from V and 7 bases from J, the junction contained 15 bases not matched to a gene. The CDR3 loop spans 16 amino acids.

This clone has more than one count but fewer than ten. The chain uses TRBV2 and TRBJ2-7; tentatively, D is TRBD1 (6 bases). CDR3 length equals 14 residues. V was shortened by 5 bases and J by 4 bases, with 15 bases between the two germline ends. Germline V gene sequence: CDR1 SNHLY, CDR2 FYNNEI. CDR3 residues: CASSTQGFWYEQYF. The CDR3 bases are TGTGCCAGCAGTACGCAGGGGTTTTGGTACGAGCAGTACTTC.

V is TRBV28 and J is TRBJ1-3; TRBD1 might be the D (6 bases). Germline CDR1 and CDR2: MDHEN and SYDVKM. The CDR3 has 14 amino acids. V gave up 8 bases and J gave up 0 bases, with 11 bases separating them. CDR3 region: CASLDRSSGNTIYF. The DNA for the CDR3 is TGTGCCAGCCTTGACAGGTCCTCTGGAAACACCATATATTTT.

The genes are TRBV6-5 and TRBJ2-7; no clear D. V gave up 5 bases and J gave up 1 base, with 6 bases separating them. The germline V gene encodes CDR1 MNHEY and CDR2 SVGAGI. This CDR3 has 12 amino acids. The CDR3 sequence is CASSEASYEQYF. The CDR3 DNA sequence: TGTGCCAGCAGTGAGGCATCCTACGAGCAGTACTTC.

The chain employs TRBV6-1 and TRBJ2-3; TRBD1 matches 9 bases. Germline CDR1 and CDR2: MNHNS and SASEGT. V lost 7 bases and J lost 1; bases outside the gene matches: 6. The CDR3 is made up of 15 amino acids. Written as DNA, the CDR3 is TGTGCCAGCACCGAACAGGGGGCCGGCACAGATACGCAGTATTTT. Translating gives CASTEQGAGTDTQYF.

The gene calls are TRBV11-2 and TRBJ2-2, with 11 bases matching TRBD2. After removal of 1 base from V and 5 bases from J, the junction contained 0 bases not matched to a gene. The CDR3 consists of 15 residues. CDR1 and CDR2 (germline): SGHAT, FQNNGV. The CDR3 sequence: CASSLGTSGTGELFF. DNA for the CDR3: TGTGCCAGCAGCTTAGGGACTAGCGGGACCGGGGAGCTGTTTTTT.

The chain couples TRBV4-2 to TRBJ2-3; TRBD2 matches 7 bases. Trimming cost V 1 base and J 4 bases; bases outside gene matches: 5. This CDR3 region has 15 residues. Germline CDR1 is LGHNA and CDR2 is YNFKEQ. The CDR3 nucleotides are TGTGCCAGCAGCCAAGTTACAGCGGGATCAGATACGCAGTATTTT. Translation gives CASSQVTAGSDTQYF.

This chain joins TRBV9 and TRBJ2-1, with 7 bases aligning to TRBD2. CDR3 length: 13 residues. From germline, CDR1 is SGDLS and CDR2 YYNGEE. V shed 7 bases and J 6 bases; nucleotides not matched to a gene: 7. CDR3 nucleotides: TGTGCCAGCGCTGGACTAGGTTTCAATGAGCAGTTCTTC. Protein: CASAGLGFNEQFF.

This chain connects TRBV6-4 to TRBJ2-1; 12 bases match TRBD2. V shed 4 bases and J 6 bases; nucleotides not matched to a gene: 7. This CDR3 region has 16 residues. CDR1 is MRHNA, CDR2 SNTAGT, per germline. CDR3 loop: CASSATASGRANEQFF. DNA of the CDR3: TGTGCCAGCAGTGCAACGGCTAGCGGGAGGGCCAATGAGCAGTTCTTC.

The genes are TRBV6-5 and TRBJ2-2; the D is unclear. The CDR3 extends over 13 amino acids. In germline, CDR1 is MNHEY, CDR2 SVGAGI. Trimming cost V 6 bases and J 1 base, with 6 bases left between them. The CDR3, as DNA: TGTGCCAGCAGCCGAGGGAACACCGGGGAGCTGTTTTTT. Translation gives CASSRGNTGELFF.

CDR3 nucleotides: TGTGCCAGTAGTACCCTTGACGGGCTCGGGACTTACGAGCAGTACTTC. It codes for CASSTLDGLGTYEQYF. The V and J genes are TRBV19 and TRBJ2-7; a possible D gene is TRBD2 (6 bases). Germline V lookup: CDR1 LNHDA, CDR2 SQIVND (reference sequence). CDR3 length: 16 amino acids. V was trimmed by 4 bases and J by 4 bases, leaving 20 bases between them.

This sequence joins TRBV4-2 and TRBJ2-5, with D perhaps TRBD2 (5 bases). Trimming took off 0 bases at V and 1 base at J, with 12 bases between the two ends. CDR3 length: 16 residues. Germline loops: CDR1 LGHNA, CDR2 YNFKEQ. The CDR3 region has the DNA TGTGCCAGCAGCCAAGAAGCGGCTAGCCTCCAAGAGACCCAGTACTTC. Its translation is CASSQEAASLQETQYF.

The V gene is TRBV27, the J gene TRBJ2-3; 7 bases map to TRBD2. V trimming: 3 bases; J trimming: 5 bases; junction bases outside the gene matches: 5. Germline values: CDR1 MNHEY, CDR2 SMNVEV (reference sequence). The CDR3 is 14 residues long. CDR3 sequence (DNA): TGTGCCAGCAGTTTCGGGGTAGCGGGAGATACGCAGTATTTT. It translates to CASSFGVAGDTQYF.